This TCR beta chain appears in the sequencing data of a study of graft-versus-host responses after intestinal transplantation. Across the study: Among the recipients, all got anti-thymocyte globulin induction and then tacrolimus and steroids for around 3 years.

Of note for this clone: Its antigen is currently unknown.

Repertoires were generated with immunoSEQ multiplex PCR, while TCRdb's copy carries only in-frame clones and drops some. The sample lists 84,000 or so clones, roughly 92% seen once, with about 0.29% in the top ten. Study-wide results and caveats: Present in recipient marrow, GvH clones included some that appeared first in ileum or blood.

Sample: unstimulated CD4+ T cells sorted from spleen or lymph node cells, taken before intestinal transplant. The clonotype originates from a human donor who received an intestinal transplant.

CDR3 nucleotide sequence: TGTGCCAGCAGCTCGGAAAGTCTGGGGCGGATCAATCAGCCCCAGCATTTT. This encodes CASSSESLGRINQPQHF. The V call is TRBV5-6, the J call TRBJ1-5, with a weak D call TRBD1 (5 bases). The CDR3 contains 17 residues. V was pared by 3 bases and J by 3 bases, with 19 bases between. Germline V lookup: CDR1 SGHDT, CDR2 YYEEEE.